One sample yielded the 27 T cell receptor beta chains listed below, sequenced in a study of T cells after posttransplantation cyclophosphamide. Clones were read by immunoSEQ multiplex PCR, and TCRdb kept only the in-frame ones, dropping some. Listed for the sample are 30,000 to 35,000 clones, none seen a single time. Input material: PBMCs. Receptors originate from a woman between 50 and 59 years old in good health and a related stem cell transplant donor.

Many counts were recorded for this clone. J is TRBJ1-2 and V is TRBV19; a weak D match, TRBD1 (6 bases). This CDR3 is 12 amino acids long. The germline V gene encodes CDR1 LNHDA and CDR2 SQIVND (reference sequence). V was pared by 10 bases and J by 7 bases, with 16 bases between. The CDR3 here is CANDGRGIGYTF. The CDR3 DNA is TGTGCCAACGACGGCAGGGGAATTGGCTACACCTTC. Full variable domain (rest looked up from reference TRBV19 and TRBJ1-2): DGGITQSPKYLFRKEGQNVTLSCEQNLNHDAMYWYRQDPGQGLRLIYYSQIVNDFQKGDIAEGYSVSREKKESFPLTVTSAQKNPTAFYLCANDGRGIGYTFGSGTRLTVV.

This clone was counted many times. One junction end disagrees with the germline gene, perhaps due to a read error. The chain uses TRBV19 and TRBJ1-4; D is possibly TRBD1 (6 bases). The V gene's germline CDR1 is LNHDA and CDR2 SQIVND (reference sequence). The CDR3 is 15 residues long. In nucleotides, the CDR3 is TGTGCCAGTAGTATAATGTGGACAGCCAATGAAAGACTGTTTTTT. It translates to CASSIMWTANERLFF.

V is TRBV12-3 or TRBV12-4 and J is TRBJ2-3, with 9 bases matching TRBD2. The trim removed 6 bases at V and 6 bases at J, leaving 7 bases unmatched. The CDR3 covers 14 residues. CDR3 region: CASSPGLASDTQYF. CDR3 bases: TGTGCCAGCAGCCCGGGACTAGCTAGCGATACGCAGTATTTT.

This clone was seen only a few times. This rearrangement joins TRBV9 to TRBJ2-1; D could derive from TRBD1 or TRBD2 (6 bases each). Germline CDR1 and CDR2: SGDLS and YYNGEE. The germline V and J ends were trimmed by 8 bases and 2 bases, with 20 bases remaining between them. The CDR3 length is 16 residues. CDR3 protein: CASTGRGGIPYNEQFF. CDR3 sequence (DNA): TGTGCCAGTACCGGGAGAGGGGGAATTCCCTACAATGAGCAGTTCTTC.

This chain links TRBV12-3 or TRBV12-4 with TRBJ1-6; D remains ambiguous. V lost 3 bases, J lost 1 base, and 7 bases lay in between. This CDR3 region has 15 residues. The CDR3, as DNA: TGTGCCAGCAGTTTCCAAGGTTCCTATAATTCACCCCTCCACTTT. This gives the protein CASSFQGSYNSPLHF.

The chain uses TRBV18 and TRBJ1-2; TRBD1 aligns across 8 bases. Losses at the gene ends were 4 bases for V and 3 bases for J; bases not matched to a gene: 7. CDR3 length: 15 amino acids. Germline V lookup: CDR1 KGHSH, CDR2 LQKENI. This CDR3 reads CASSLVTGDDYGYTF. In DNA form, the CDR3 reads TGTGCCAGCTCACTTGTGACAGGGGATGACTATGGCTACACCTTC.

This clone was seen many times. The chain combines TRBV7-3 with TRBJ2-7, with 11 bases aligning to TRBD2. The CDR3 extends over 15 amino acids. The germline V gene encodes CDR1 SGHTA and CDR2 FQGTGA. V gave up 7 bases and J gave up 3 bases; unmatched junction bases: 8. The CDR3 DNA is TGTGCCAGCAAATTTAGCGGGAGGGCCCTCTACGAGCAGTACTTC. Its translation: CASKFSGRALYEQYF. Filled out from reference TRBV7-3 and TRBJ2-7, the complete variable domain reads GAGVSQTPSNKVTEKGKYVELRCDPISGHTALYWYRQSLGQGPEFLIYFQGTGAADDSGLPNDRFFAVRPEGSVSTLKIQRTERGDSAVYLCASKFSGRALYEQYFGPGTRLTVT.

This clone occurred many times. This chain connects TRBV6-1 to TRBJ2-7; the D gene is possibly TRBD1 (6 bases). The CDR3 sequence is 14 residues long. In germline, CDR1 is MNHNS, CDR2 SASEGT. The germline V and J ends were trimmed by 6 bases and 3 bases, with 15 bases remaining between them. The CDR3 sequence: CASRFRGIDYEQYF. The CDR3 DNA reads TGTGCCAGCAGGTTCAGGGGTATTGACTACGAGCAGTACTTC.

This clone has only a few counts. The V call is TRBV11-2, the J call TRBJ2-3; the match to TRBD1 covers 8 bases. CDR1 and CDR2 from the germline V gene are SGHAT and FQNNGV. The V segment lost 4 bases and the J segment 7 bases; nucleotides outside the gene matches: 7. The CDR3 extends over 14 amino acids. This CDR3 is CASSSGTGGNTQYF. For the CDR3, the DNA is TGTGCCAGCAGCTCCGGGACAGGCGGAAATACGCAGTATTTT.

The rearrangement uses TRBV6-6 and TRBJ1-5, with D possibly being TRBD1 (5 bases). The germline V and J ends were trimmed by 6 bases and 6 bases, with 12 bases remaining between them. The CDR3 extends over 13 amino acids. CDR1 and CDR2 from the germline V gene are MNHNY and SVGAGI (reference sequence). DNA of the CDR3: TGTGCCAGCAGCCGGGACTTCGGTCAGCCCCAGCATTTT. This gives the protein CASSRDFGQPQHF.

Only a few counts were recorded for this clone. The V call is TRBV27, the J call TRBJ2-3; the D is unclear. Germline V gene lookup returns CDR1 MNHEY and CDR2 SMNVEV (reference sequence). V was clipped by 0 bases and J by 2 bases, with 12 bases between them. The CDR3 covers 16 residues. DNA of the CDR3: TGTGCCAGCAGTTTATCGATACCTGCGGTCACAGATACGCAGTATTTT. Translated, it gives CASSLSIPAVTDTQYF.

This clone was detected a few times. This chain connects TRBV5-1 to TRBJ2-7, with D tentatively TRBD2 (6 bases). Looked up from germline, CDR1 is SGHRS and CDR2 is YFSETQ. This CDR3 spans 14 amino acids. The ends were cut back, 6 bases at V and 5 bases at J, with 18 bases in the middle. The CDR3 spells CASMGTAGYDEQYF. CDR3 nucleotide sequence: TGCGCCAGCATGGGAACGGCGGGATACGACGAGCAGTACTTC.

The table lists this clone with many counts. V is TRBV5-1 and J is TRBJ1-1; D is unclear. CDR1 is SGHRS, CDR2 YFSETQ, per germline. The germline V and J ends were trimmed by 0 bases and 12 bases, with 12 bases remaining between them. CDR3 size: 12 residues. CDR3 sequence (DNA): TGCGCCAGCAGCTTGGTTACGGGTATGTCTTTCTTT. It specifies CASSLVTGMSFF.

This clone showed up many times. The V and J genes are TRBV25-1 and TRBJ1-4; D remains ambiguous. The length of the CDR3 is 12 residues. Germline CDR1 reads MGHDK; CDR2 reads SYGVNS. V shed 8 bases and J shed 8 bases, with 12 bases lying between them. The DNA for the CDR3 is TGTGCCAGCCGCGACTGGCGCGAAAAACTGTTTTTT. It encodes CASRDWREKLFF.

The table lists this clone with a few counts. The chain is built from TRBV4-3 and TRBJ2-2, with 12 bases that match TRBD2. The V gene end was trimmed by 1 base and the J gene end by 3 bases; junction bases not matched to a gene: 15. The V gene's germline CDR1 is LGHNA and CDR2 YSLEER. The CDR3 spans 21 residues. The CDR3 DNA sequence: TGCGCCAGCAGCCAAGTGGGGGGCTGGGCTAGCGGGAGGGCTGACACCGGGGAGCTGTTTTTT. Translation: CASSQVGGWASGRADTGELFF.

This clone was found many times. The CDR3 spells CASSATRVETQYF. CDR3 DNA: TGTGCCAGCAGCGCCACTAGAGTGGAGACCCAGTACTTC. This chain uses TRBV5-6 with TRBJ2-5, with D possibly matching TRBD2 (5 bases). Trimming removed 4 bases at V and 5 bases at J, with 12 bases between. The length of the CDR3 is 13 residues. Germline V gives CDR1 SGHDT, CDR2 YYEEEE.

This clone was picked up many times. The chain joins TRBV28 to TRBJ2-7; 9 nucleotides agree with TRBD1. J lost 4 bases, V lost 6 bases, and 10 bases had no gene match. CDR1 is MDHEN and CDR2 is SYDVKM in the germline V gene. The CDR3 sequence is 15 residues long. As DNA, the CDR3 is TGTGCCAGCAGCCCCCCGGGACAGGGACTATACGAGCAGTACTTC. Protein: CASSPPGQGLYEQYF.

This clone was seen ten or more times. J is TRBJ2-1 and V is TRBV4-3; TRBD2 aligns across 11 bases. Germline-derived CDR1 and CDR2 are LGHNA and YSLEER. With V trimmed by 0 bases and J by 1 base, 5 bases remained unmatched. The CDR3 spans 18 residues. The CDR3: CASSQDWLAGGSYNEQFF. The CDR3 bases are TGCGCCAGCAGCCAAGATTGGCTAGCGGGAGGATCCTACAATGAGCAGTTCTTC.

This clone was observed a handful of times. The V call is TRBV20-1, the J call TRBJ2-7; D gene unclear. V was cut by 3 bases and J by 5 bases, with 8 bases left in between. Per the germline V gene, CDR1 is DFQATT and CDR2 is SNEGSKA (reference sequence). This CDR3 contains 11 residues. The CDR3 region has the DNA TGCAGTGCTAGTGCGGCCAACGAGCAGTACTTC. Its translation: CSASAANEQYF.

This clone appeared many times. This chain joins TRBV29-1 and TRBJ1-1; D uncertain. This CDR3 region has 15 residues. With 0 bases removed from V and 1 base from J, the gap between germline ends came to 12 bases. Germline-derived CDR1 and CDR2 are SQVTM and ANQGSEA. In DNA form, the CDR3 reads TGCAGCGTTGAAGAATACATCTGGCCGAACACTGAAGCTTTCTTT. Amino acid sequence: CSVEEYIWPNTEAFF.

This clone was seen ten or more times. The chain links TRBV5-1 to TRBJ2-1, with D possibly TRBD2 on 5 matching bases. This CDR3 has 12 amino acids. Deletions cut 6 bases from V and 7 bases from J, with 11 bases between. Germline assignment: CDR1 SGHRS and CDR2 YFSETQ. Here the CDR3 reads CASTGLTNEQFF. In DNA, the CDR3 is TGCGCCAGCACGGGGTTGACAAATGAGCAGTTCTTC.

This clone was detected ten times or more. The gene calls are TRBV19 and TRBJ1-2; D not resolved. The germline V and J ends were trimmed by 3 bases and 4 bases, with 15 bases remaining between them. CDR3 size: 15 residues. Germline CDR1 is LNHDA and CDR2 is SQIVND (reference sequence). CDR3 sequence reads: CASSIAVSEVYGYTF. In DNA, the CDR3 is TGTGCCAGTAGTATCGCCGTCTCAGAAGTCTATGGCTACACCTTC.

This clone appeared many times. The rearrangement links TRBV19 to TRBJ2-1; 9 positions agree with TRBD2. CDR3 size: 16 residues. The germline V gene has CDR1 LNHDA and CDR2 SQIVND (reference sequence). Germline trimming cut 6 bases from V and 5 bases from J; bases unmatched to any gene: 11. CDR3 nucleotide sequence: TGTGCCAGTAGAACTAGGTCAGCGGGGGGCCACAATGAGCAGTTCTTC. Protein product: CASRTRSAGGHNEQFF.

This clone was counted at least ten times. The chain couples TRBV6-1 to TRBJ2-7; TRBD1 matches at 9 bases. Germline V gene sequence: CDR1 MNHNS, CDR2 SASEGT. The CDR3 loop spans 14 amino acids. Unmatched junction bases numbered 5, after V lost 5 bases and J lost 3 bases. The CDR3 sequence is CASSTGTGNYEQYF. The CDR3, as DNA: TGTGCCAGCAGTACCGGGACAGGGAACTACGAGCAGTACTTC.

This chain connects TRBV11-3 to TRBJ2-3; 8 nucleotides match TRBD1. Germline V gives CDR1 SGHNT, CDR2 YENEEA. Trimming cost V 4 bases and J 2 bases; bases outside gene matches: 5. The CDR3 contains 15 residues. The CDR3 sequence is CASSSGGGYTDTQYF. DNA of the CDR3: TGTGCCAGCAGCTCAGGGGGCGGGTACACAGATACGCAGTATTTT.

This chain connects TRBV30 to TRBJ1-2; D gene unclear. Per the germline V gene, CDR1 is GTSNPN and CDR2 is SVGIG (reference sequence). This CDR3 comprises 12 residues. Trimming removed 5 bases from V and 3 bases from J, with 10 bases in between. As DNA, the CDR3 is TGTGCCTGGGACTTAGGTTACTATGGCTACACCTTC. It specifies CAWDLGYYGYTF.

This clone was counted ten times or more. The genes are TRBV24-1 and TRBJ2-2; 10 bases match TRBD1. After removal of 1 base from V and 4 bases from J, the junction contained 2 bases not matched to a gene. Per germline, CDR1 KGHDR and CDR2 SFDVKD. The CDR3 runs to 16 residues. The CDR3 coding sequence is TGTGCCACCAGTGATTTCGGACAGGGGGGCACCGGGGAGCTGTTTTTT. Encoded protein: CATSDFGQGGTGELFF.